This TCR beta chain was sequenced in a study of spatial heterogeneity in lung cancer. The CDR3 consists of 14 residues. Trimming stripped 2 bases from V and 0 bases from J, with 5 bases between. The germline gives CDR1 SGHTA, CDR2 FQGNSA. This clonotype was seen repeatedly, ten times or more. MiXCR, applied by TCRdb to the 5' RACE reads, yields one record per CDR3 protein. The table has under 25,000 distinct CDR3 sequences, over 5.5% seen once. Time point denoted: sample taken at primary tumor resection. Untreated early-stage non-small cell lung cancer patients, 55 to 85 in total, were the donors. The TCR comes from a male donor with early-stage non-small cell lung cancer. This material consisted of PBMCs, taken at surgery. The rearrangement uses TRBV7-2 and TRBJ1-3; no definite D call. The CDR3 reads CASSLTASGNTIYF. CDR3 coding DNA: TGTGCCAGCAGCTTAACGGCCTCTGGAAACACCATATATTTT.